Included here is one T cell receptor (beta chain) sequence, with context. This sample is part of a study of T cell responses to AZD1222 COVID-19 vaccine. Using immunoSEQ multiplex PCR, the repertoire was profiled, and TCRdb retains in-frame clones only, with some absent. The sample consists of around 100,000 clones, around nine tenths of them appearing once. V gave up 0 bases and J gave up 0 bases, with 12 bases separating them. CDR1 is SEHNR, CDR2 FQNEAQ, per germline (reference sequence). The CDR3 covers 17 residues. The sequence derives from an adult in good health. The sample consisted of peripheral blood, taken on day 0 of AZD1222 vaccination. This chain joins TRBV7-9 and TRBJ1-3; no firm D call. The CDR3 region is CASSLAGPGNSGNTIYF. In nucleotides, the CDR3 is TGTGCCAGCAGCTTAGCCGGGCCTGGAAACTCTGGAAACACCATATATTTT.